Listed here are 12 T cell receptor beta chains from one sample, sequenced in a study of regulatory T cells in long-lasting Graves disease. Indicated time point: newly diagnosed GD, antithyroid drugs for less than 3 months. Extracted PBMC RNA gave rise to the TCR library. Relying on iRepertoire HTBI primers and Arm-PCR of CDR3 regions, the team built TCR beta libraries. In TCRdb, the multiplex PCR reads were re-called with MiXCR into one record per CDR3 protein. The sample consists of about 440,000 distinct CDR3 sequences, approximately 16% of them appearing once. These data were likewise used in another study, on T cells in Graves' hyperthyroidism and ophthalmopathy.

The sequenced sample was peripheral blood mononuclear cells (PBMCs), obtained at new diagnosis, from a patient treated with antithyroid drugs. Source of these receptors: a woman under 40 with Graves disease.

A few counts support this clonotype. This chain links TRBV7-9 with TRBJ2-3, with D perhaps matching TRBD2 (6 bases). V dropped 5 bases and J dropped 3 bases, with 18 bases sitting between them. The germline V gene has CDR1 SEHNR and CDR2 FQNEAQ (reference sequence). CDR3 length equals 16 residues. This CDR3 reads CASSIFGGPFTDTQYF. CDR3 nucleotides: TGTGCCAGCAGCATTTTCGGAGGGCCTTTTACAGATACGCAGTATTTT.

There are many counts of this clonotype. The J gene is TRBJ2-1, the V gene TRBV28; TRBD2 aligns across 11 bases. The CDR3 length is 14 residues. Per the germline V gene, CDR1 is MDHEN and CDR2 is SYDVKM. Trimming took 10 bases from V and 5 from J; bases not matched to a gene: 7. DNA of the CDR3: TGTGCCACTTCGACTAGCGGGACCAACAATGAGCAGTTCTTC. This gives the protein CATSTSGTNNEQFF.

In its sample, this clonotype was seen many times. The rearrangement links TRBV7-9 to TRBJ2-7; tentative D call: TRBD2 (6 bases). There are 14 residues in the CDR3. Germline-derived CDR1 and CDR2 are SEHNR and FQNEAQ (reference sequence). V was clipped by 3 bases and J by 2 bases, with 11 bases between them. CDR3 protein: CASSFTGAAYEQYF. The CDR3 DNA is TGTGCCAGCAGCTTCACGGGAGCGGCCTACGAGCAGTACTTC.

Only a few counts were recorded for this clonotype. The chain is built from TRBV5-5 and TRBJ2-3; TRBD2 agrees at 7 bases. This CDR3 is 14 amino acids long. In germline, CDR1 is SGHKS, CDR2 YYEKEE (reference sequence). The V and J ends lost 5 bases and 3 bases, in that order; junction bases with no gene match: 6. Here the CDR3 DNA reads TGTGCCAGCAGTATTGGGGGGGGAACAGATACGCAGTATTTT. Translation gives CASSIGGGTDTQYF.

This clonotype was observed a handful of times. The V gene is TRBV14, the J gene TRBJ2-5; D remains unclear. Trimming took 4 bases from V and 4 from J, leaving 10 bases between them. CDR1 and CDR2 (germline): SGHDN, FVKESK. This CDR3 is built from 13 residues. The CDR3 DNA follows: TGTGCCAGCAGCCGGGGAACTACAGAGACCCAGTACTTC. The encoded protein is CASSRGTTETQYF.

This clonotype was detected ten times or more. This chain links TRBV27 with TRBJ2-1; 11 nucleotides match TRBD2. Germline V CDR1 and CDR2: MNHEY, SMNVEV (reference sequence). The CDR3 is 16 amino acids. Trimming removed 5 bases from V and 2 bases from J; junction bases left unmatched: 5. The CDR3 region is CASSIRLAGTYNEQFF. Here the CDR3 DNA reads TGTGCCAGCAGTATCAGACTAGCGGGAACCTACAATGAGCAGTTCTTC.

The chain employs TRBV6-1 and TRBJ2-1; 15 nucleotides align to TRBD2. The CDR3 covers 21 residues. Trimming cost V 3 bases and J 1 base; bases outside gene matches: 13. Germline lookup yields CDR1 MNHNS and CDR2 SASEGT. The CDR3: CASSDPSGLAGGKGSYNEQFF. CDR3 sequence (DNA): TGTGCCAGCAGTGATCCATCGGGACTAGCGGGAGGAAAGGGATCCTACAATGAGCAGTTCTTC.

This clonotype was observed a single time. Because the CDR3 is missing its conserved closing phenylalanine or tryptophan, this is likely a read error. V usage is TRBV20-1 and J usage is TRBJ1-1; D might be TRBD1 (6 bases). V lost 3 bases to trimming and J lost 0 bases, with 26 bases between them. The CDR3 contains 19 residues. CDR1 is DFQATT, CDR2 SNEGSKA, per germline (reference sequence). In DNA, the CDR3 is TGCAGTGCTAGTAGGGGGGGGTATAGTCGAACTAATTTGAACACTGAAGCTTTCCTT. This gives the protein CSASRGGYSRTNLNTEAFL.

This clonotype has a count of ten or more. CDR3 residues: CAISNAGSGSKVPSDTQYF. CDR3 nucleotides: TGTGCCATCAGTAATGCGGGTAGCGGGAGTAAAGTACCCTCAGATACGCAGTATTTT. V is TRBV10-3 and J is TRBJ2-3, with TRBD2 matching 9 bases. V gave up 5 bases and J gave up 4 bases; unmatched junction bases: 19. The CDR3 totals 19 residues. CDR1 ENHRY and CDR2 SYGVKD come from the germline V gene.

This clonotype appeared many times. This chain's CDR3 is CASSLATLFAGDGNEQFF. For the CDR3, the DNA is TGTGCCAGCAGCTTAGCGACCCTCTTTGCGGGAGACGGCAATGAGCAGTTCTTC. The chain uses TRBV7-9 and TRBJ2-1, with 7 bases fitting TRBD2. V was clipped by 0 bases and J by 6 bases; unmatched bases: 14. The CDR3 has 18 residues. In germline, CDR1 is SEHNR, CDR2 FQNEAQ (reference sequence).

This clonotype was counted only a few times. This chain links TRBV7-9 with TRBJ2-1, with unresolved D. V dropped 3 bases and J dropped 7 bases, with 7 bases sitting between them. The CDR3 is 12 residues long. CDR1 is SEHNR, CDR2 FQNEAQ, per germline (reference sequence). This CDR3 reads CASSFPANEQFF. Written as DNA, the CDR3 is TGTGCCAGCAGCTTCCCAGCAAATGAGCAGTTCTTC.

A few counts support this clonotype. The V and J genes are TRBV2 and TRBJ2-7; no definite D call. Germline CDR1 and CDR2: SNHLY and FYNNEI. Trimming took 4 bases from V and 3 from J, leaving 7 bases between them. The CDR3 covers 12 residues. In DNA, the CDR3 is TGTGCCAGCAGTGTAACTCGCTACGAGCAGTACTTC. Protein product: CASSVTRYEQYF.